The 24 T cell receptor beta chains below come from one sample, sequenced in a study of shared clonotypes between healthy human individuals (dated by TCRdb to about 2020). The library was produced with the immunoSEQ multiplex PCR assay. The table was pulled from immuneACCESS by TCRdb, which kept in-frame rearrangements only. Such tables lose some clones; where checked, under half of the loss comes from unresolved V genes, and the rest has no known cause. The table for this sample lists 2 million to 3 million clones; 80% to 95% of them were counted only once. The ten largest make up more than 0.35% of the sample. The sample comprised naive CD4+ T cells from PBMCs. The cell subset or site label corresponds to: CD45RA+ positively selected. Receptor source: a man aged 18 to 30 in good health. Some clones in this sample may be carry-over from other donors' samples.

Concerning this clone: The same CDR3 also results from other DNA sequences found in this sample. The chain is built from TRBV7-9 and TRBJ2-5, with D unresolved. This CDR3 is built from 12 residues. Germline CDR1 reads SEHNR; CDR2 reads FQNEAQ (reference sequence). Between the trimmed V and J ends, which lost 1 base and 4 bases, there was a span of 4 bases. In DNA form, the CDR3 reads TGTGCCAGCAGCTTAGTCTCAGAGACCCAGTACTTC. Amino acid sequence: CASSLVSETQYF.

The rearrangement links TRBV28 to TRBJ2-1; 7 bases line up with TRBD1. The CDR3 totals 14 residues. The V and J ends lost 5 bases and 3 bases, in that order; junction bases with no gene match: 4. CDR1 MDHEN and CDR2 SYDVKM come from the germline V gene. CDR3 sequence (DNA): TGTGCCAGCAGTCCGACAGGGATCTACAATGAGCAGTTCTTC. Amino acid sequence: CASSPTGIYNEQFF.

The CDR3 loop is CAWSDRHPASGNTIYF. CDR3 in DNA: TGTGCCTGGAGCGACCGACACCCAGCCTCTGGAAACACCATATATTTT. The chain links TRBV30 to TRBJ1-3, with D unresolved. Germline lookup yields CDR1 GTSNPN and CDR2 SVGIG (reference sequence). The V end lost 3 bases, the J end lost 0 bases, and 15 bases lay between the germline ends. The CDR3 contains 16 residues.

Remarks on this clone: Other nucleotide sequences from this sample produce the same CDR3. The chain employs TRBV27 and TRBJ2-5, with D perhaps TRBD2 (6 bases). CDR3 size: 12 residues. Trimming left V 6 bases short and J 5 bases short, with 10 bases between. The germline CDR1 and CDR2 sequences are MNHEY and SMNVEV (reference sequence). The CDR3 DNA reads as TGTGCCAGCAGCTTACGGGGGGAGACCCAGTACTTC. Its protein is CASSLRGETQYF.

The rearrangement links TRBV30 to TRBJ2-2, with D perhaps assigned TRBD1 or TRBD2 (6 bases each). Germline V gene data show CDR1 as GTSNPN and CDR2 as SVGIG (reference sequence). Trimming shortened V by 1 base and J by 6 bases, and 9 bases separated the two germline ends. The CDR3 is 13 amino acids. CDR3 sequence: CAWSEGGAGELFF. CDR3 nucleotide sequence: TGTGCCTGGAGTGAGGGGGGAGCCGGGGAGCTGTTTTTT.

The CDR3 here is CSVGLRRQETQYF. DNA for the CDR3: TGCAGCGTTGGGTTAAGGCGGCAAGAGACCCAGTACTTC. The V gene is TRBV29-1, the J gene TRBJ2-5; no clear D gene. V lost 4 bases to trimming and J lost 2 bases, with 11 bases between them. This CDR3 has 13 residues. The germline V gene encodes CDR1 SQVTM and CDR2 ANQGSEA. The full variable domain, with the rest looked up from reference TRBV29-1 and TRBJ2-5, is SAVISQKPSRDICQRGTSLTIQCQVDSQVTMMFWYRQQPGQSLTLIATANQGSEATYESGFVIDKFPISRPNLTFSTLTVSNMSPEDSSIYLCSVGLRRQETQYFGPGTRLLVL.

V and J are TRBV30 and TRBJ2-1, with D unresolved. Germline V CDR1 and CDR2: GTSNPN, SVGIG (reference sequence). The CDR3 extends over 15 amino acids. V lost 2 bases and J lost 0, with 11 bases in between. The CDR3 spells CAWSINAVSYNEQFF. The CDR3 region has the DNA TGTGCCTGGAGTATTAACGCGGTCTCCTACAATGAGCAGTTCTTC. The whole variable domain, filled in from reference TRBV30 and TRBJ2-1, reads SQTIHQWPATLVQPVGSPLSLECTVEGTSNPNLYWYRQAAGRGLQLLFYSVGIGQISSEVPQNLSASRPQDRQFILSSKKLLLSDSGFYLCAWSINAVSYNEQFFGPGTRLTVL.

Note on this clone: This sample includes further DNA sequences coding for the same CDR3. The V call is TRBV28, the J call TRBJ2-3; either TRBD1 or TRBD2 may fit D (6 bases each). Trimming removed 1 base from V and 0 bases from J, with 8 bases in between. Germline assignment: CDR1 MDHEN and CDR2 SYDVKM. The CDR3 contains 15 residues. The CDR3 loop reads CASSLSGASTDTQYF. The CDR3 DNA reads as TGTGCCAGCAGTTTATCGGGGGCCAGCACAGATACGCAGTATTTT.

Regarding this clone: Other DNA sequences within the sample encode an identical CDR3. This chain uses TRBV6-4 with TRBJ2-3, with 7 positions matching TRBD2. The CDR3 is 16 residues long. CDR1 is MRHNA, CDR2 SNTAGT, per germline. The trim removed 0 bases at V and 0 bases at J, leaving 3 bases unmatched. The CDR3 protein is CASSDSSSGSTDTQYF. CDR3 sequence (DNA): TGTGCCAGCAGTGACTCGAGTAGCGGGAGCACAGATACGCAGTATTTT.

This rearrangement joins TRBV6-6 to TRBJ2-7, with D perhaps TRBD2 (6 bases). Germline V lookup: CDR1 MNHNY, CDR2 SVGAGI (reference sequence). The CDR3 extends over 15 amino acids. Trimming removed 5 bases from V and 1 base from J, with 15 bases in between. This chain's CDR3 is CASSPSRAGSYEQYF. CDR3 DNA: TGTGCCAGCAGTCCTTCCCGGGCGGGGTCCTACGAGCAGTACTTC.

The chain recombines TRBV28 with TRBJ2-1; the D gene is possibly TRBD2 (6 bases). V gave up 2 bases and J gave up 6 bases, with 14 bases separating them. Germline V gene data show CDR1 as MDHEN and CDR2 as SYDVKM. The CDR3 totals 15 residues. The CDR3 loop is CASSLGGNPSNEQFF. The CDR3, as DNA: TGTGCCAGCAGTTTAGGGGGGAACCCATCCAATGAGCAGTTCTTC.

This chain links TRBV27 with TRBJ1-5, with D tentatively TRBD1 (6 bases). The CDR3 spans 14 residues. With 6 bases removed from V and 3 bases from J, the gap between germline ends came to 12 bases. CDR1 and CDR2 (germline): MNHEY, SMNVEV (reference sequence). The CDR3 sequence is CASRITGTNQPQHF. The CDR3 bases are TGTGCCAGCAGAATAACAGGGACCAATCAGCCCCAGCATTTT.

J is TRBJ2-1 and V is TRBV5-1, with D perhaps given as TRBD1 or TRBD2 (6 bases each). Germline-derived CDR1 and CDR2 are SGHRS and YFSETQ. This CDR3 has 17 residues. V shed 4 bases and J shed 0 bases, with 17 bases lying between them. For the CDR3, the DNA is TGCGCCAGCAGCGGTACCCTCGGGGGCAGCTCCTACAATGAGCAGTTCTTC. It is translated as CASSGTLGGSSYNEQFF.

V is TRBV29-1 and J is TRBJ1-4; D uncertain. The germline V and J ends were trimmed by 4 bases and 0 bases, with 12 bases remaining between them. Germline assignment: CDR1 SQVTM and CDR2 ANQGSEA. This CDR3 region has 15 residues. The CDR3 spells CSVVDSIATNEKLFF. The CDR3 DNA follows: TGCAGCGTTGTTGACTCCATTGCAACTAATGAAAAACTGTTTTTT.

The chain links TRBV11-2 to TRBJ2-1; 8 nucleotides align to TRBD2. Germline assignment: CDR1 SGHAT and CDR2 FQNNGV. V trimming: 0 bases; J trimming: 3 bases; junction bases outside the gene matches: 4. The CDR3 sequence is 16 residues long. CDR3 nucleotide sequence: TGTGCCAGCAGCTTAGACCTAGCGGGCCACTACAATGAGCAGTTCTTC. Its translation: CASSLDLAGHYNEQFF.

The rearrangement joins TRBV2 to TRBJ2-3; D ambiguous. This CDR3 has 13 residues. Per germline, CDR1 SNHLY and CDR2 FYNNEI. V dropped 7 bases and J dropped 4 bases, with 12 bases sitting between them. The chain's CDR3 is CASKRNFADTQYF. The CDR3, as DNA: TGTGCCAGCAAAAGGAATTTTGCAGATACGCAGTATTTT.

CDR3 nucleotides: TGTGCCAGCAGTTTGACAGGCATCCGGCAGCCCCAGCATTTT. It yields the protein CASSLTGIRQPQHF. The genes are TRBV6-1 and TRBJ1-5, with D perhaps matching TRBD1 (6 bases). CDR1 and CDR2 from the germline V gene are MNHNS and SASEGT. This CDR3 spans 14 amino acids. V lost 5 bases to trimming and J lost 7 bases, with 15 bases between them.

J is TRBJ2-3 and V is TRBV4-1; 8 nucleotides agree with TRBD2. CDR1 and CDR2 (germline): MGHRA, YSYEKL. V dropped 0 bases and J dropped 2; count of bases not matched to a gene: 4. The CDR3 length is 16 residues. Here the CDR3 DNA reads TGCGCCAGCAGCCAAGAGGGCGGGAGGCCCACAGATACGCAGTATTTT. This sequence encodes CASSQEGGRPTDTQYF.

The rearrangement uses TRBV2 and TRBJ1-5; TRBD1 matches 8 bases. The CDR3 runs to 15 residues. V lost 5 bases and J lost 9; bases outside the gene matches: 12. Germline-derived CDR1 and CDR2 are SNHLY and FYNNEI. The CDR3, as DNA: TGTGCCAGCAGTCGCGAAGGACAGGGATCCCCGCCCCAGCATTTT. Protein: CASSREGQGSPPQHF. Full variable domain (missing parts from reference TRBV2 and TRBJ1-5): EPEVTQTPSHQVTQMGQEVILRCVPISNHLYFYWYRQILGQKVEFLVSFYNNEISEKSEIFDDQFSVERPDGSNFTLKIRSTKLEDSAMYFCASSREGQGSPPQHFGDGTRLSIL.

The chain recombines TRBV18 with TRBJ2-1; 10 nucleotides match TRBD2. V shed 6 bases and J 3 bases; nucleotides not matched to a gene: 5. Germline CDR1 KGHSH, CDR2 LQKENI. This CDR3 has 15 amino acids. The CDR3 is CASSSGTSVYNEQFF. The CDR3 DNA reads as TGTGCCAGCTCTTCCGGGACTAGCGTCTACAATGAGCAGTTCTTC. The full variable domain, in which reference TRBV18 and TRBJ2-1 provide the parts outside the CDR3, is NAGVMQNPRHLVRRRGQEARLRCSPMKGHSHVYWYRQLPEEGLKFMVYLQKENIIDESGMPKERFSAEFPKEGPSILRIQQVVRGDSAAYFCASSSGTSVYNEQFFGPGTRLTVL.

V usage is TRBV6-1 and J usage is TRBJ2-7; the D is unclear. From germline, CDR1 is MNHNS and CDR2 SASEGT. CDR3 length: 14 amino acids. Trimming removed 2 bases at V and 0 bases at J, with 8 bases between. CDR3 loop: CASSESQSSYEQYF. CDR3 sequence (DNA): TGTGCCAGCAGTGAATCCCAGAGCTCCTACGAGCAGTACTTC.

A word on this clone: An end of the junction does not agree with germline; a read error may underlie this. The CDR3: CASSERRSNF. The DNA for the CDR3 is TGTGCCAGCAGTGAAAGACGGAGCAACTTC. The rearrangement links TRBV2 to TRBJ2-5; D uncertain. The CDR3 has 10 amino acids. The germline V gene encodes CDR1 SNHLY and CDR2 FYNNEI.

The V call is TRBV28, the J call TRBJ2-1; D unresolved. This CDR3 contains 15 residues. The germline CDR1 and CDR2 sequences are MDHEN and SYDVKM. The germline V and J ends were trimmed by 5 bases and 0 bases, with 11 bases remaining between them. The CDR3 here is CASSPDLNSYNEQFF. CDR3 bases: TGTGCCAGCAGTCCCGACTTGAACTCCTACAATGAGCAGTTCTTC. Full variable domain (remainder filled in from reference TRBV28 and TRBJ2-1): DVKVTQSSRYLVKRTGEKVFLECVQDMDHENMFWYRQDPGLGLRLIYFSYDVKMKEKGDIPEGYSVSREKKERFSLILESASTNQTSMYLCASSPDLNSYNEQFFGPGTRLTVL.

The chain links TRBV21-1 to TRBJ2-7; TRBD1 was called by the table and not checked on the DNA. TRBV21-1 is reported as a pseudogene. The CDR3 totals 14 residues. CDR3 loop: CASSKPTESYEQYF. The CDR3 DNA reads as TGTGCCAGCAGCAAGCCGACAGAGAGCTACGAGCAGTACTTC.